These 2 T cell receptor beta chains originate from one sample sequenced in a study of blood T cell repertoires in COVID-19. Assay used: immunoSEQ multiplex PCR; TCRdb lists only in-frame clones, some missing. The profile shows 35,000 to 50,000 clones, approximately 93% of them singletons. Sequencing was performed on peripheral blood. The receptor set was obtained from a man aged 50 to 59 with active COVID-19.

The V gene is TRBV30, the J gene TRBJ2-7; 8 positions agree with TRBD1. The ends lost 4 bases at V and 2 bases at J; junction bases unmatched: 7. In germline, CDR1 is GTSNPN, CDR2 SVGIG (reference sequence). This CDR3 has 14 amino acids. This CDR3 is CAWTRGQGPYEQYF. The CDR3 DNA reads as TGTGCCTGGACTCGAGGACAGGGACCCTACGAGCAGTACTTC. The full variable domain, its missing parts supplied by reference TRBV30 and TRBJ2-7, is SQTIHQWPATLVQPVGSPLSLECTVEGTSNPNLYWYRQAAGRGLQLLFYSVGIGQISSEVPQNLSASRPQDRQFILSSKKLLLSDSGFYLCAWTRGQGPYEQYFGPGTRLTVT.

This chain connects TRBV10-1 to TRBJ2-2; possible D gene TRBD2, 6 bases. The CDR3 is 13 amino acids. Trimming took 6 bases from V and 6 from J, leaving 11 bases between them. CDR1 is WNHNN, CDR2 SYGVQD, per germline (reference sequence). The CDR3 protein is CASSGTLSGELFF. CDR3 nucleotides: TGCGCCAGCAGCGGGACTTTATCCGGGGAGCTGTTTTTT.